This TCR beta chain was sequenced for a study of PD-1 blockade in classical Hodgkin lymphoma. Assay: immunoSEQ multiplex PCR; the TCRdb copy retains only in-frame clones and omits some. The sample includes about 58,000 clones, 85% to 90% seen only once; the top ten take under 7%. Germline loops: CDR1 SGHRS, CDR2 YFSETQ. V dropped 2 bases and J dropped 0; count of bases not matched to a gene: 3. This CDR3 has 16 amino acids. All patients relapsed after autologous stem cell transplantation, and brentuximab vedotin exposure varied. The chain couples TRBV5-1 to TRBJ1-4, with 8 bases fitting TRBD1. This TCR derives from a human donor with classical Hodgkin lymphoma. Source: peripheral blood mononuclear cells (PBMCs), taken before the second cycle of nivolumab. The CDR3, as DNA: TGCGCCAGCAGCTTACAGGGGGTTGCAACTAATGAAAAACTGTTTTTT. This translates into CASSLQGVATNEKLFF. Variable domain in full (rest from reference TRBV5-1 and TRBJ1-4): KAGVTQTPRYLIKTRGQQVTLSCSPISGHRSVSWYQQTPGQGLQFLFEYFSETQRNKGNFPGRFSGRQFSNSRSEMNVSTLELGDSALYLCASSLQGVATNEKLFFGSGTQLSVL.